The clone carrying this TCR beta chain has more than one count but fewer than ten. Its matching antigen is unknown. Healthy Russian Caucasian donors spanned ages about 6 to 100 years. Each of the donors had roughly 9.1 milliliters of peripheral blood drawn into EDTA-treated Vacutainer tubes. The CDR3 extends over 11 amino acids. In germline, CDR1 is SNHLY, CDR2 FYNNEI. Trimming took 3 bases from V and 11 from J, leaving 7 bases between them. This specimen belongs to a study of blood T cells in healthy people across ages. Study-level findings and limits: Since the PBMCs were unsorted, naive and antigen-experienced cells could not be conclusively compared.

PCR was performed a second time for about 7 to 12 cycles using a sample-barcoded 5' primer and a J-beta primer mix. MiXCR, applied by TCRdb to the 5' RACE reads, yields one record per CDR3 protein. The sample includes some 1.4 million distinct CDR3 sequences, about 43% of them seen just once. This TCR was sampled from a woman younger than 35 in good health. The sample comprised blood. The chain uses TRBV2 and TRBJ1-4; D is undetermined. The CDR3 spells CASSEGGKLFF. The CDR3 DNA follows: TGTGCCAGCAGTGAGGGAGGGAAACTGTTTTTT.